One and the same sample provided the 19 T cell receptor beta chains below, sequenced in a study of cytomegalovirus exposure and HLA in healthy donors. PCR primers comprised 60 Vbeta and 13 Jbeta primers. TCRdb's copy holds only in-frame clones and misses some; the assay was immunoSEQ multiplex PCR. The sample lists roughly 130,000 clones; over 75% were seen once. What was sequenced was PBMCs. The receptors were sampled from a man aged 25 to 40 in good health and CMV-seronegative.

The chain has TRBV10-3 and TRBJ1-6; 7 bases line up with TRBD1. Trimming cost V 3 bases and J 1 base; bases outside gene matches: 6. There are 17 residues in the CDR3. Germline V CDR1 and CDR2: ENHRY, SYGVKD. CDR3 amino acids: CAISDQTGTSYNSPLHF. The DNA of the CDR3 is TGTGCCATCAGTGATCAGACAGGGACATCCTATAATTCACCCCTCCACTTT.

This rearrangement joins TRBV5-1 to TRBJ2-7; D is perhaps TRBD1 (6 bases). This CDR3 has 15 residues. The V gene lost 0 bases and the J gene lost 2 bases, with 12 bases spanning the gap. Looked up from germline, CDR1 is SGHRS and CDR2 is YFSETQ. CDR3: CASSLEQGRTYEQYF. As DNA, the CDR3 is TGCGCCAGCAGCTTGGAACAGGGTAGAACCTACGAGCAGTACTTC.

V is TRBV5-1 and J is TRBJ2-5, with 8 bases matching TRBD1. The CDR3 is made up of 14 amino acids. Unmatched junction bases numbered 7, after V lost 4 bases and J lost 5 bases. Germline CDR1 reads SGHRS; CDR2 reads YFSETQ. The CDR3: CASSDGTGRETQYF. The CDR3 bases are TGCGCCAGCAGCGACGGGACAGGTCGGGAGACCCAGTACTTC.

The rearrangement uses TRBV2 and TRBJ2-1, with 13 positions matching TRBD2. The V gene's germline CDR1 is SNHLY and CDR2 FYNNEI. CDR3 length: 15 amino acids. Trimming at V came to 6 bases and at J to 7 bases, leaving 6 bases not matched to a gene. The chain's CDR3 is CASRRPGLAGNEQFF. Written as DNA, the CDR3 is TGTGCCAGCAGGCGCCCGGGACTAGCGGGGAATGAGCAGTTCTTC.

The CDR3 region is CASSPSGGNTDTQYF. The CDR3 DNA reads TGTGCCAGCAGCCCTAGCGGGGGGAACACAGATACGCAGTATTTT. The chain joins TRBV11-2 to TRBJ2-3, with TRBD2 identical over 11 bases. The V segment lost 5 bases and the J segment 2 bases; nucleotides outside the gene matches: 3. The germline V gene has CDR1 SGHAT and CDR2 FQNNGV. CDR3 size: 15 residues.

The chain joins TRBV19 to TRBJ1-5; the D is unclear. CDR1 is LNHDA and CDR2 is SQIVND in the germline V gene (reference sequence). This CDR3 comprises 18 residues. The V gene lost 3 bases and the J gene lost 0 bases, with 18 bases spanning the gap. This CDR3 reads CASSIRLSDGNSNQPQHF. For the CDR3, the DNA is TGTGCCAGTAGTATTCGACTCTCAGACGGGAATAGCAATCAGCCCCAGCATTTT.

This chain connects TRBV5-1 to TRBJ2-4, with 12 bases identical to TRBD1. CDR1 is SGHRS and CDR2 is YFSETQ in the germline V gene. Trimming cost V 5 bases and J 5 bases; bases outside gene matches: 5. The CDR3 extends over 15 amino acids. DNA for the CDR3: TGCGCCAGCAGTCTGGGGACAGGGGGCGAAAACATTCAGTACTTC. Protein sequence: CASSLGTGGENIQYF.

The J gene is TRBJ1-2, the V gene TRBV5-1; 8 positions match TRBD1. CDR3 length equals 15 residues. From germline, CDR1 is SGHRS and CDR2 YFSETQ. V trimming: 1 base; J trimming: 2 bases; junction bases outside the gene matches: 4. The CDR3 protein is CASSLRQGANYGYTF. CDR3 DNA sequence: TGCGCCAGCAGCTTGCGGCAGGGGGCGAACTATGGCTACACCTTC.

The rearrangement links TRBV4-3 to TRBJ2-5, with no clear D. The closer fit of TRBJ2-7 to the DNA end suggests the J call may be wrong. This CDR3 is built from 14 residues. CDR1 is LGHNA and CDR2 is YSLEER in the germline V gene. The CDR3 loop reads CASSQGPAPYEQYF. Here the CDR3 DNA reads TGCGCCAGCAGCCAAGGGCCAGCGCCGTACGAGCAGTACTTC.

This clone was seen a single time. The chain has TRBV6-1 and TRBJ2-1; 7 bases align to TRBD1. V was clipped by 6 bases and J by 8 bases; unmatched bases: 7. The CDR3 spans 13 residues. Per the germline V gene, CDR1 is MNHNS and CDR2 is SASEGT. The CDR3 protein is CASRFLTGDEQFF. Written as DNA, the CDR3 is TGTGCCAGCAGATTCCTTACAGGGGATGAGCAGTTCTTC.

This clone was observed a few times. In DNA form, the CDR3 reads TGTGCCTGGGGGCGGGCGGGTGGCTACACCTTC. Its translation is CAWGRAGGYTF. This chain connects TRBV30 to TRBJ1-2; D is unresolved. V dropped 5 bases and J dropped 7 bases, with 11 bases sitting between them. The CDR3 totals 11 residues. Looked up from germline, CDR1 is GTSNPN and CDR2 is SVGIG (reference sequence).

The rearrangement uses TRBV6-5 and TRBJ2-5, with 14 bases identical to TRBD2. From germline, CDR1 is MNHEY and CDR2 SVGAGI. V trimming: 6 bases; J trimming: 2 bases; junction bases outside the gene matches: 2. The CDR3 extends over 15 amino acids. In DNA form, the CDR3 reads TGTGCCAGCAGAAGACTAGCGGGGGGGCAAGAGACCCAGTACTTC. Translated, it gives CASRRLAGGQETQYF.

The chain couples TRBV11-2 to TRBJ2-7; D is ambiguous. Germline-derived CDR1 and CDR2 are SGHAT and FQNNGV. V was clipped by 4 bases and J by 4 bases, with 2 bases between them. The CDR3 has 10 residues. In nucleotides, the CDR3 is TGTGCCAGCAGCTCTTACGAGCAGTACTTC. Protein: CASSSYEQYF.

The chain carries TRBV6-6 and TRBJ2-5, with TRBD1 matching over 9 bases. With 10 bases clipped from V and 5 bases from J, the junction kept 11 bases outside the gene matches. This CDR3 has 14 amino acids. Germline assignment: CDR1 MNHNY and CDR2 SVGAGI (reference sequence). The CDR3 region is CATIPTGGLETQYF. CDR3 bases: TGTGCCACCATTCCGACAGGGGGTCTGGAGACCCAGTACTTC.

This clone has more than one count but fewer than ten. The chain recombines TRBV29-1 with TRBJ1-1, with D unclear. Germline V CDR1 and CDR2: SQVTM, ANQGSEA. The CDR3 totals 13 residues. V was trimmed by 3 bases and J by 2 bases, leaving 10 bases between them. The CDR3 sequence is CSVEEAPNTEAFF. Written as DNA, the CDR3 is TGCAGCGTTGAGGAGGCCCCTAACACTGAAGCTTTCTTT.

This clone has a handful of counts. CDR3: CSVEQGATEAFF. CDR3 nucleotides: TGCAGCGTTGAACAGGGGGCCACTGAAGCTTTCTTT. V and J are TRBV29-1 and TRBJ1-1; 8 nucleotides match TRBD1. The germline V gene has CDR1 SQVTM and CDR2 ANQGSEA. The CDR3 has 12 amino acids. V lost 2 bases, J lost 4 bases, and 0 bases stayed unmatched.

V and J are TRBV21-1 and TRBJ2-1; the table calls TRBD1, which could not be checked here. TRBV21-1 is labeled a pseudogene. This CDR3 contains 17 residues. CDR3 in amino acids: CASSKAGTGCSYNEQFF. DNA for the CDR3: TGTGCCAGCAGCAAAGCGGGAACAGGGTGCTCCTACAATGAGCAGTTCTTC.

CDR3 bases: TGTGCCAGCAGCTTGGCCAGGACAGGGCCGTTCAACGAGCAGTACTTC. Amino acids: CASSLARTGPFNEQYF. This chain connects TRBV5-5 to TRBJ2-7; 8 nucleotides agree with TRBD1. The CDR3 spans 16 residues. The junction had 10 bases not matched to a gene; V was cut back by 0 bases and J by 5 bases. Germline lookup yields CDR1 SGHKS and CDR2 YYEKEE (reference sequence).

V is TRBV4-3 and J is TRBJ1-1, with 7 nucleotides matching TRBD1. Germline assignment: CDR1 LGHNA and CDR2 YSLEER. Trimming removed 4 bases from V and 7 bases from J; junction bases left unmatched: 6. The CDR3 has 13 amino acids. The CDR3 region is CASSLSQGFEAFF. CDR3 in DNA: TGCGCCAGCAGCCTTTCACAGGGGTTTGAAGCTTTCTTT.